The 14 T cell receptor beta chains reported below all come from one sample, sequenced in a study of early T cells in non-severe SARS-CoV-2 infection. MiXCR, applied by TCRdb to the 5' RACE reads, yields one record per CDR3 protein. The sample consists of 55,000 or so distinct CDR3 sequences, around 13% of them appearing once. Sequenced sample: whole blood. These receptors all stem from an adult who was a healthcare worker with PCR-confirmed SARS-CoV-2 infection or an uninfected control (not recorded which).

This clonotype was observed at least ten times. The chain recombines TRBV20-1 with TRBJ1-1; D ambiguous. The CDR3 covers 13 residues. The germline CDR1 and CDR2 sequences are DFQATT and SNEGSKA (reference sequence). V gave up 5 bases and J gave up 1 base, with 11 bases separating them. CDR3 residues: CSALGGANTEAFF. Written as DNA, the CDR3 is TGCAGTGCTCTGGGCGGCGCGAACACTGAAGCTTTCTTT.

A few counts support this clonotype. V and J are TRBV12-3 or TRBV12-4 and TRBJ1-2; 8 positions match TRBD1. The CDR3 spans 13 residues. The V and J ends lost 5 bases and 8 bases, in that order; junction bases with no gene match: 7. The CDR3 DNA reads TGTGCCAGCAGTCTTCAGGGGGCTGGGGGCTACACCTTC. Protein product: CASSLQGAGGYTF.

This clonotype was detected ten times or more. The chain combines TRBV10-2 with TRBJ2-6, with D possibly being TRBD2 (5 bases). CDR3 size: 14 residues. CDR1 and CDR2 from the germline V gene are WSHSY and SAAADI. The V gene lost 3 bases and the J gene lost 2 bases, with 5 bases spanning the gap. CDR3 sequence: CASSDGAGANVLTF. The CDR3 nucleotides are TGCGCCAGCAGTGACGGGGCTGGGGCCAACGTCCTGACTTTC.

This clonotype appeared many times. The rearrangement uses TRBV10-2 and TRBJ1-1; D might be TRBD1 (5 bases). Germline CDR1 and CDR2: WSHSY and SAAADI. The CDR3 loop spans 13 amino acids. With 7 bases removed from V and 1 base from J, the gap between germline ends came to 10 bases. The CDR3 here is CASKWRGNTEAFF. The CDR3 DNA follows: TGCGCCAGCAAGTGGAGGGGGAACACTGAAGCTTTCTTT.

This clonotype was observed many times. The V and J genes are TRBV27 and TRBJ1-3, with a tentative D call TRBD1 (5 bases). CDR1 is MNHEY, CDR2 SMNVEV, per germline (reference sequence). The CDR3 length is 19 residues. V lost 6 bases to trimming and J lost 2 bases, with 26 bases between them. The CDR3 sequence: CASSPRVPDIAIPGNTIYF. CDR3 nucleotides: TGTGCCAGCAGCCCACGAGTCCCGGACATTGCAATCCCTGGAAACACCATATATTTT.

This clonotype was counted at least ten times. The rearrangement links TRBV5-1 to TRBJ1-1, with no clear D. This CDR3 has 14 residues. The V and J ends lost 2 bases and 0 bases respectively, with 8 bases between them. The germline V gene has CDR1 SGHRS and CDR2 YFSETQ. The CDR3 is CASSLGSLNTEAFF. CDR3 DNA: TGCGCCAGCAGCTTAGGGTCATTGAACACTGAAGCTTTCTTT.

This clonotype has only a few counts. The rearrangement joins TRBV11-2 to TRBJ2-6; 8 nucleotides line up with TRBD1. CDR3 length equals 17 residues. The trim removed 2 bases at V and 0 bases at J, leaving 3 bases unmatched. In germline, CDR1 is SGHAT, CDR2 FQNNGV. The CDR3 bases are TGTGCCAGCAGCTTATGGGACAGGCGCTCTGGGGCCAACGTCCTGACTTTC. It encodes CASSLWDRRSGANVLTF.

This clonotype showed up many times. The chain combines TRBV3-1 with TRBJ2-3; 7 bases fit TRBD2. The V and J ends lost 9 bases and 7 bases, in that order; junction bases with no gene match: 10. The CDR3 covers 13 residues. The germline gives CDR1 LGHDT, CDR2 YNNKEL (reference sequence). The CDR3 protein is CASALAAGNTQYF. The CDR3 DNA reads TGTGCCAGTGCTCTAGCGGCGGGGAATACGCAGTATTTT.

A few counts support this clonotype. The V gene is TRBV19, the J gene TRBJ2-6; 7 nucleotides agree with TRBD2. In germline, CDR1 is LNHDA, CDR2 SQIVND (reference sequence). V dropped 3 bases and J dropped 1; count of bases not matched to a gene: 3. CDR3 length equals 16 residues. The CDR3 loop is CASSMGGGSGANVLTF. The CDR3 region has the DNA TGTGCCAGTAGTATGGGCGGGGGATCTGGGGCCAACGTCCTGACTTTC.

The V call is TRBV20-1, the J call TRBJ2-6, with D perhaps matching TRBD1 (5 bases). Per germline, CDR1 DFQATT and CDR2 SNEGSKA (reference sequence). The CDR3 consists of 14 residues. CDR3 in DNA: TGCAGCGCCCAGGGTTTGGCTGGGGCCAACGTCCTGACTTTC. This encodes CSAQGLAGANVLTF.

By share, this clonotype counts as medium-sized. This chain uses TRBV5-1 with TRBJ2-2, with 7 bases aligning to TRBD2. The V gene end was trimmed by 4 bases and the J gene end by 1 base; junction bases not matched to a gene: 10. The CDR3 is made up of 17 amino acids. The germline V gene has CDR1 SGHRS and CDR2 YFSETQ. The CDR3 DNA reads TGCGCCAGCAGCACCCGCCCGACGGGGGGGAACACCGGGGAGCTGTTTTTT. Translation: CASSTRPTGGNTGELFF.

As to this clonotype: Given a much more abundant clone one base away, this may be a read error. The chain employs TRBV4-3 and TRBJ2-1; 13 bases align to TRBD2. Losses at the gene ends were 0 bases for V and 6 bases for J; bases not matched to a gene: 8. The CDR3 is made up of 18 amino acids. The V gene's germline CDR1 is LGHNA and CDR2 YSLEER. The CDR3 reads CASSQETSGGRGFNEQFF. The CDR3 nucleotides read TGCGCCAGCAGCCAAGAGACTAGCGGGGGGCGCGGCTTCAATGAGCAGTTCTTC.

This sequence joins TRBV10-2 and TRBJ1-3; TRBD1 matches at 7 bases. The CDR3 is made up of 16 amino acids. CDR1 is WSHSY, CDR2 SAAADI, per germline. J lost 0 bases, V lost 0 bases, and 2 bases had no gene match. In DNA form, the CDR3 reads TGCGCCAGCAGTGAGTCCGGACAGGACTCTGGAAACACCATATATTTT. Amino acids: CASSESGQDSGNTIYF.

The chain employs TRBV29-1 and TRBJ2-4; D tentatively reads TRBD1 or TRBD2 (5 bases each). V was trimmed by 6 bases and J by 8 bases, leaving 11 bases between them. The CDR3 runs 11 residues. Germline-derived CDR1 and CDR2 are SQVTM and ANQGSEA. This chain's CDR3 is CSVGLGDIQYF. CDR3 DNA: TGCAGCGTGGGGCTGGGGGACATTCAGTACTTC.